The clone carrying this T cell receptor beta chain has only one observation. The V gene lost 0 bases and the J gene lost 0 bases, with 14 bases spanning the gap. CDR3 length: 17 residues. The germline V gene encodes CDR1 LNHDA and CDR2 SQIVND (reference sequence). This specimen belongs to a study of blood T cell repertoires in COVID-19. At the level of the study: COVID-19 samples collected from the United States, Italy and Spain covered acute and convalescent phases. PBMCs, B-cell-depleted T cells, or T cells were the source of the cDNA or gDNA that made up the material.

Per the original data handling: Estimated nucleated cell counts came from reference gene primer amplification. Measured with immunoSEQ multiplex PCR; TCRdb has only the in-frame clones, and not every one. The V and J calls and the clone size are those of that table, but D and trimming were determined from the DNA. The table lists tens of thousands of clones, about 80% of them singletons, with 10% in the top ten. One Seattle source followed patients from active infection through their disease course. This TCR was sampled from a man in his fifties or sixties with COVID-19, enrolled during active disease. The rearrangement joins TRBV19 to TRBJ1-1, with a tentative D call TRBD1 (6 bases). The material sequenced was peripheral blood. The CDR3, as DNA: TGTGCCAGTAGTATAGATCGGGGGGGGCGGATGAACACTGAAGCTTTCTTT. Translation gives CASSIDRGGRMNTEAFF.